This T cell receptor beta chain was identified during a study of T cell responses to AZD1222 COVID-19 vaccine (dated by TCRdb to the early 2020s). Describing the broader study: TCR sequencing was performed for some 250 trial participants, of whom some 200 were given two doses of AZD1222 and around 26 were given two doses of MenACWY control vaccine. Trial participants were enrolled into age subgroups of 18-55, 56-69 and 70-plus years, which contained 148, 28 and 57 TCR-sequenced participants, respectively. Study-wide conclusions, independent of this receptor: Vaccine-associated CD4 TCRs spanned the whole spike protein, with dominant responses in regions 160-218 and 743-854. Epitopes outside the regions mutated in the B.1.351 and B.1.1.7 variants were reportedly recognized by nearly half of the unique spike-specific TCRs. The 56-69-year group was small, and its depth increase did not reach significance, likely because of low power. Conclusions about previously exposed vaccinees are limited because only five to seven AZD1222 recipients were SARS-CoV-2 seropositive at baseline. After two AZD1222 doses, spike-specific TCR breadth and depth were significantly higher than at day 0 and than in MenACWY recipients. Most participants were white British and females outnumbered males, and the authors suggested that clonal diversity may have been underestimated. Because no day 14 peak-response samples were available, repertoires were characterized only after the peak T cell response.

The CDR3 regions of human TCRbeta chains were subjected to immunosequencing. Regarding the original processing steps: Repertoire TCRs were matched against a reference library of SARS-CoV-2-specific TCRs generated with the MIRA antigen-specificity platform. Breadth meant the fraction of unique TCRs that were SARS-CoV-2-associated, whereas depth meant the fraction of total T cells that were SARS-CoV-2-associated. Using the MIRA data, each spike-specific TCR was mapped to the spike region that the TCR reacts to and placed in a CD4 or CD8 class. Log10-transformed breadth and depth values were compared by one-way ANOVA with Sidak's multiple comparisons tests. Drawn from immuneACCESS, this table holds only the in-frame rearrangements with V and J called that TCRdb kept. Clones are partly lost; checked studies trace under half to an unresolved V gene and leave the rest unexplained. V, J and clone size reflect that table, while D and trimming were determined from the DNA. The sample table shows about 81,000 clones, and 85% to 90% are seen once. The ten most abundant clones make up around 5.9% of the sample.

In the paper's terms, the time point label means: about 28 days (+/-7) after the second vaccine dose. AZD1222 recipients whose second dose came at about 4 weeks and those whose second dose came at about 12 weeks were combined into one group, since spike-specific TCR depth and breadth did not differ between the two schedules. Samples from vaccinated people were obtained from the UK trials COV001 and COV002, which included a single-blind randomized controlled phase 2/3 trial of AZD1222 (ChAdOx1 nCoV-19) in healthy adults. For TCRbeta chain sequencing, PBMC samples were collected from trial participants at day 0 and at day 28 after the second dose. Concerning this clone itself: Its antigen target is currently unknown. No much larger clone exists at a distance of one base, and base qualities are not known.

The sequence was collected from an adult who received the AZD1222 COVID-19 vaccine. The sample here was peripheral blood, taken 28 days after the second AZD1222 dose.

The nucleotides are TGTGCCAGCAGTTATTCGGGGGGGAACACCGGGGAGCTGTTTTTT. Translated, it gives CASSYSGGNTGELFF. The V and J segments used are TRBV6-2 or TRBV6-3 and TRBJ2-2, with 7 middle bases fitting TRBD2. From a lookup of the germline V gene, CDR1 and CDR2 are MNHEY and SVGEGT. The CDR3 holds 15 amino acids from the cysteine to the phenylalanine. Just the 45-base CDR3 DNA is kept, in frame starting at base 1. Trimmed from V: 3 bases; trimmed from J: 1 base; junction bases lacking a gene match: 2.